The sample holds many counts of the clone carrying this T cell receptor beta chain. The antigen remains undetermined. Per germline, CDR1 LGHNA and CDR2 YSLEER. The CDR3 loop spans 17 amino acids. The J segment lost 6 bases and the V segment lost 1 base, leaving 12 bases of the junction unmatched. The sample comes from a study of blood T cells in healthy people across ages. Study-level points and caveats: Compared with aged donors, long-lived donors showed fewer expanded clones, suggesting selection. Per million T cells, TCR beta diversity dropped roughly linearly as age increased.

A second PCR, run for roughly 7 to 12 cycles, used a sample-barcoded 5' primer plus a J-beta primer mix. Carrying 12 random nucleotides, a template-switch adaptor labeled each individual cDNA molecule. CDR3-containing paired-end reads numbering at least 2.5 million came from each sample. TCRdb reprocessed the 5' RACE reads via MiXCR and lists one record per CDR3 protein. The data hold about 1,500,000 distinct CDR3 sequences, with roughly 27% observed a single time. The TCR comes from a woman aged 30 to 39 in good health. The sample was blood. The V and J genes are TRBV4-3 and TRBJ2-4; 7 bases are a match to TRBD2. The CDR3 DNA follows: TGCGCCAGCAGCCAAGTATTCGTCAAGCGGGACCCAAACATTCAGTACTTC. The encoded protein is CASSQVFVKRDPNIQYF.